Described below is a single T cell receptor (beta chain) sequence and its context. Antigen specificity is unknown. Generated by immunoSEQ multiplex PCR, the TCRdb table keeps only in-frame clones and is missing some. The repertoire has tens of thousands of clones, roughly nine tenths of them found once; the top ten carry around 2%. These data are taken from a study of OX40 agonist ivuxolimab in advanced cancers. Study-wide background: Previous treatment with anti-PD-1, anti-PD-L1 or anti-CTLA-4 therapy was allowed; roughly 40% had received some. Study observations and caveats: Among the lowest peripheral clonal expansion occurred in 0.1-3.0 mg/kg partial responders.

This sequence originates from an adult with an advanced solid tumor such as melanoma, head and neck, liver or kidney cancer. This material consisted of CD4+ or CD8+ T cells sorted from blood, taken in a trial of the OX40 agonist ivuxolimab.

The CDR3 reads CASSTDRAGNTGELFF. The CDR3 DNA is TGTGCCAGCTCAACAGACCGTGCAGGGAACACCGGGGAGCTGTTTTTT. V is TRBV18 and J is TRBJ2-2; D is undetermined. Trimming cost V 5 bases and J 1 base, with 14 bases left between them. Germline V gene sequence: CDR1 KGHSH, CDR2 LQKENI. The CDR3 consists of 16 residues.